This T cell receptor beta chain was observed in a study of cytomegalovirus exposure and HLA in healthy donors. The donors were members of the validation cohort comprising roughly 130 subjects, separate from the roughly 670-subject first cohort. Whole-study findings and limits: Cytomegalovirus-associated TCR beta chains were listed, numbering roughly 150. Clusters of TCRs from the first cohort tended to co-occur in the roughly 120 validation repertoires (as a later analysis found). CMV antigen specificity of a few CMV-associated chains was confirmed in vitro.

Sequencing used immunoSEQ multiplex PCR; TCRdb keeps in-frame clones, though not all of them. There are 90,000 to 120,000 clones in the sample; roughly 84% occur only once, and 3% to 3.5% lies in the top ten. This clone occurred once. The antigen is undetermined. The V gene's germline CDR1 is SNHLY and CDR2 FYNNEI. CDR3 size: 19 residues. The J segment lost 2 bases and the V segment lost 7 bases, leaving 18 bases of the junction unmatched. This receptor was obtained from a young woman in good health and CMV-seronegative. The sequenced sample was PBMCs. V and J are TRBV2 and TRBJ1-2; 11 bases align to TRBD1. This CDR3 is CASNPTRTGGGRVNYGYTF. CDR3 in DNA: TGTGCCAGCAATCCAACCAGGACAGGGGGCGGGAGGGTAAACTATGGCTACACCTTC.